The entry below describes one T cell receptor (gamma chain). Its binding antigen is unknown. No quality values exist for individual bases; no much larger clone is one base distant. The sample belongs to a study of gamma delta lymphoproliferative disorders and STAT genes (dated by TCRdb to 2016 to 2019). Concerning the study at large: Gamma-chain libraries were prepared from at least 50 ng of genomic DNA using the LymphoTrack Dx TCRG Assay. Because no corresponding Invivoscribe delta assay was available, delta-chain libraries were prepared according to the standard operating procedure of the EuroClonality-NGS working group. The study profiled TCR gamma and delta CDR3 repertoires by deep sequencing in Tgammadelta lymphoproliferative disease patients and healthy controls, within a larger immunophenotypic and STAT-mutation study. A couple of gamma-chain samples and all delta-chain samples were sequenced twice to confirm results.

Both library methods used multiplex PCR with primers targeting conserved V and J regions of the TCR genes. The amplicons were purified, pooled and then sequenced on an Illumina MiSeq platform. The source study handled its data this way. V(D)J alignment, clonotype assembly and translation were done with MiXCR, while functionality assessment and CDR3 repertoire analyses were done with VDJtools. The IMGT definition of CDR3 was applied, and only productive sequences using functional genes were analyzed, with ORF genes and pseudogenes left out. A custom Python script was used to search all patients and controls for identical amino acid CDR3s of major clonotypes (frequency >=5%). A one-sided non-parametric Wilcoxon test was used to compare clonotype frequencies in patients versus controls. Public reads were reanalyzed in TCRdb with CATT, and rows carrying the same DNA were merged afterwards. For this entry, the V and J calls and clone size follow TCRdb and not the study's own pipeline. A total of 500 to 700 gamma-chain clones appear in this sample, about 17% of them only once. Together, the top ten hold 36% of the sample.

For TCR sequencing, genomic DNA was taken from peripheral blood mononuclear cells isolated from both patients and controls. As controls, about 23 healthy adult blood donors (median age around 60 years; some 12 males and 11 females) were included and were matched to patients for age and sex. Broader findings and caveats from the paper: Nearly all major gamma and delta clonotypes of patients were found to be public, being shared with at least one healthy donor, and only a couple of gamma clonotypes were found to be private to disease. In whole-repertoire clustering, patient gamma repertoires grouped separately from healthy controls, whereas delta repertoires showed no separation between groups. T cells in controls likely covered a range of maturation stages, whereas leukemic cells were skewed toward terminal effectors, which could potentially limit comparisons between patients and controls. The authors pointed out that NGS specificity may be lower at low frequencies, so whether leukemic clones are public or private needs to be confirmed.

Including the terminal cysteine and phenylalanine, the CDR3 comprises 9 residues. Only the CDR3 region is kept as DNA, spanning 27 bases read in frame from base 1. This TCR came from a human donor in good health. This receptor chain uses TRGV11 and TRGJP1. Here the J gene came from matching the DNA to germline, since TCRdb omits it. Being an ORF, TRGV11 has a function that is uncertain. Input material: blood. The nucleotides read TGTACCACTGGTTGGTTCAAGATATTT. Translated, it reads CTTGWFKIF.